The 8 T cell receptor beta chains below were found in one sample sequenced in a study of blood T cells in healthy people across ages. Together with a sample-barcoded 5' primer, a J-beta primer mix was included in a second PCR lasting about 7 to 12 cycles. TCRdb reanalysed the 5' RACE reads using MiXCR and keeps one entry per CDR3 protein. The sample shows 700,000 to 900,000 distinct CDR3 sequences, approximately 55% of them seen only once. Sequenced input: blood. The source of these receptors is an elderly man in good health.

V and J are TRBV18 and TRBJ2-3; D gene uncertain. The CDR3 contains 17 residues. V was pared by 3 bases and J by 3 bases, with 19 bases between. Germline values: CDR1 KGHSH, CDR2 LQKENI. CDR3 nucleotide sequence: TGTGCCAGCTCACCCGTATCCAGCACCTGGAAAACAGATACGCAGTATTTT. This encodes CASSPVSSTWKTDTQYF.

The rearrangement joins TRBV12-3 or TRBV12-4 to TRBJ2-7; D is uncertain. V lost 3 bases and J lost 1, with 10 bases in between. The length of the CDR3 is 14 residues. The CDR3: CASSFTAASYEQYF. CDR3 DNA sequence: TGTGCCAGCAGTTTTACGGCGGCATCCTACGAGCAGTACTTC.

The chain links TRBV29-1 to TRBJ2-1; D is unclear. V dropped 3 bases and J dropped 9 bases, with 3 bases sitting between them. The CDR3 runs 9 residues. Germline V gene lookup returns CDR1 SQVTM and CDR2 ANQGSEA. Here the CDR3 DNA reads TGCAGCGTTGAGCTTGAGCAGTTCTTC. Protein: CSVELEQFF.

DNA for the CDR3: TGCGCCAGCAGCTTTCCCCCAGCGGTGGGGGAGACCCAGTACTTC. Translated, it gives CASSFPPAVGETQYF. This chain uses TRBV5-1 with TRBJ2-5; a weak D match, TRBD2 (5 bases). The CDR3 is made up of 15 amino acids. V shed 2 bases and J shed 5 bases, with 16 bases lying between them. CDR1 SGHRS and CDR2 YFSETQ come from the germline V gene. Looking up the rest from reference TRBV5-1 and TRBJ2-5 gives the full variable domain: KAGVTQTPRYLIKTRGQQVTLSCSPISGHRSVSWYQQTPGQGLQFLFEYFSETQRNKGNFPGRFSGRQFSNSRSEMNVSTLELGDSALYLCASSFPPAVGETQYFGPGTRLLVL.

V gene TRBV7-9 combines with J gene TRBJ2-5; 7 bases match TRBD1. CDR1 is SEHNR, CDR2 FQNEAQ, per germline (reference sequence). Losses at the gene ends were 5 bases for V and 5 bases for J; bases not matched to a gene: 8. CDR3 size: 14 residues. The CDR3 DNA is TGTGCCAGCAGCACAGGGGCCCTCCAGGAGACCCAGTACTTC. Protein product: CASSTGALQETQYF.

The CDR3 here is CASIIREGSPLHF. The CDR3 DNA follows: TGTGCCAGCATCATCAGGGAGGGTTCACCCCTCCACTTT. The chain uses TRBV2 and TRBJ1-6; D might be TRBD1 (5 bases). V dropped 7 bases and J dropped 9 bases, with 13 bases sitting between them. This CDR3 has 13 amino acids. CDR1 SNHLY and CDR2 FYNNEI come from the germline V gene.

The rearrangement joins TRBV20-1 to TRBJ2-3; no clear D gene. V gave up 6 bases and J gave up 2 bases, with 21 bases separating them. Germline V gene sequence: CDR1 DFQATT, CDR2 SNEGSKA (reference sequence). This CDR3 is built from 16 residues. The CDR3 reads CSALNGPGTPTDTQYF. The CDR3 DNA reads as TGCAGTGCCCTCAACGGACCGGGCACCCCCACAGATACGCAGTATTTT.

Concerning this clonotype: A much larger clone lies a single base off, so this may be a read error. The chain has TRBV29-1 and TRBJ2-5, with 9 bases fitting TRBD1. This CDR3 is built from 12 residues. The V gene's germline CDR1 is SQVTM and CDR2 ANQGSEA. CDR3 amino acids: CSVWDREETRYF. CDR3 DNA sequence: TGCAGCGTATGGGACAGGGAAGAGACCCGGTACTTC. Variable domain in full (rest from reference TRBV29-1 and TRBJ2-5): SAVISQKPSRDICQRGTSLTIQCQVDSQVTMMFWYRQQPGQSLTLIATANQGSEATYESGFVIDKFPISRPNLTFSTLTVSNMSPEDSSIYLCSVWDREETRYFGPGTRLLVL.